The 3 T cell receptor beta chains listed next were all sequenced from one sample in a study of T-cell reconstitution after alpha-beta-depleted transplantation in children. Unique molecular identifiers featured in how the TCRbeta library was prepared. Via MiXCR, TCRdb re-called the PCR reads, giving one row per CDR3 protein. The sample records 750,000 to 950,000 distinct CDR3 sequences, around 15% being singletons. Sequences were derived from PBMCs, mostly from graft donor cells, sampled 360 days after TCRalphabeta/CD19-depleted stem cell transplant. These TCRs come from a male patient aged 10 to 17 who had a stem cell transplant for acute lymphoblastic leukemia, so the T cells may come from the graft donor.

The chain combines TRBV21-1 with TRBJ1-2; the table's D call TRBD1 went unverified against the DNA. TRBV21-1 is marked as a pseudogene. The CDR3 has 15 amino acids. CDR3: CASSFINRGSKGYTF. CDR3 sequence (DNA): TGTGCCAGCAGCTTCATAAACAGGGGGAGCAAGGGCTACACCTTC.

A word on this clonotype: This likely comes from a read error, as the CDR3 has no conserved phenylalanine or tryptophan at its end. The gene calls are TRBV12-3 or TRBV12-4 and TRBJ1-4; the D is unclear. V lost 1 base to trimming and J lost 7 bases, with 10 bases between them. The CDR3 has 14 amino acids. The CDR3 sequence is CASSLVLVGEKLFS. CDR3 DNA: TGTGCCAGCAGTTTAGTTCTTGTGGGTGAAAAACTGTTTTCT.

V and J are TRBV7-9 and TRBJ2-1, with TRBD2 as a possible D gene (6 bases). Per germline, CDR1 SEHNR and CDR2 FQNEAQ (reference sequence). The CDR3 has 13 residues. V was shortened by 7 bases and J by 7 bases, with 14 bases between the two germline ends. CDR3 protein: CASMGLPWNEQFF. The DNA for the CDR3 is TGTGCCAGCATGGGACTCCCTTGGAATGAGCAGTTCTTC.